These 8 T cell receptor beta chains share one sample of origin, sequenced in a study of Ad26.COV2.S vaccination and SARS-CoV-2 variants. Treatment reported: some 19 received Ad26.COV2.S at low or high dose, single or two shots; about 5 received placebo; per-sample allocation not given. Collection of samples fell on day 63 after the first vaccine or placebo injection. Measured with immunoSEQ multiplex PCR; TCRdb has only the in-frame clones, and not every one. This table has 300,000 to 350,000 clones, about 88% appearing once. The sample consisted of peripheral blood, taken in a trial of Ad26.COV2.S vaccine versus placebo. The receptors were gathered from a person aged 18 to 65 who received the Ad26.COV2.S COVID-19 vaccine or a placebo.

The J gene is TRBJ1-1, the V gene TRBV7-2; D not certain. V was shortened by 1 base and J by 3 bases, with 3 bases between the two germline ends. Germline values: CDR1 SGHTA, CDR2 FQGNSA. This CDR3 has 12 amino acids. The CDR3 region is CASSLDYTEAFF. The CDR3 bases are TGTGCCAGCAGCTTAGACTACACTGAAGCTTTCTTT.

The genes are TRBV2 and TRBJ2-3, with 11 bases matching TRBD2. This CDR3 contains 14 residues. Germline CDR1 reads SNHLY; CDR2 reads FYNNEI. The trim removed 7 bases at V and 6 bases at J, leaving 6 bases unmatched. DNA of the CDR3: TGTGCCAGCACCACTAGCGGGGGTCGGGATACGCAGTATTTT. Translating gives CASTTSGGRDTQYF.

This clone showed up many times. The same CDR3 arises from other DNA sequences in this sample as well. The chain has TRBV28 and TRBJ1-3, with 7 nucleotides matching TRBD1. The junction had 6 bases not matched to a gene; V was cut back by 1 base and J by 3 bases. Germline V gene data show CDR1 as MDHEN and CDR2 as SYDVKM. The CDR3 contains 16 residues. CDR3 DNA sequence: TGTGCCAGCAGTTTATCCCTGACAGGGAGTGGAAACACCATATATTTT. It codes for CASSLSLTGSGNTIYF. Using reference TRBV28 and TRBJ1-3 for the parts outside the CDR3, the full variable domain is DVKVTQSSRYLVKRTGEKVFLECVQDMDHENMFWYRQDPGLGLRLIYFSYDVKMKEKGDIPEGYSVSREKKERFSLILESASTNQTSMYLCASSLSLTGSGNTIYFGEGSWLTVV.

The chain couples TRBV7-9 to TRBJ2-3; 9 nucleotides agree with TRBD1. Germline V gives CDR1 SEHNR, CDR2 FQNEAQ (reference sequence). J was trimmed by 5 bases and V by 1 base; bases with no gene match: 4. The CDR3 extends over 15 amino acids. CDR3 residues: CASSLGTGEGDTQYF. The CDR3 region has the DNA TGTGCCAGCAGCTTAGGGACAGGGGAAGGAGATACGCAGTATTTT. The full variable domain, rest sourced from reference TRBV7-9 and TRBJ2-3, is DTGVSQNPRHKITKRGQNVTFRCDPISEHNRLYWYRQTLGQGPEFLTYFQNEAQLEKSRLLSDRFSAERPKGSFSTLEIQRTEQGDSAMYLCASSLGTGEGDTQYFGPGTRLTVL.

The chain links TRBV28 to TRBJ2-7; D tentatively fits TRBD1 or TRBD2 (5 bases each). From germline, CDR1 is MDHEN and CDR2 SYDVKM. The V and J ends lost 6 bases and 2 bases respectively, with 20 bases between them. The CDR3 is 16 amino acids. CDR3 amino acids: CASSLPGHPFTYEQYF. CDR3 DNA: TGTGCCAGCAGCCTCCCGGGGCATCCCTTTACCTACGAGCAGTACTTC. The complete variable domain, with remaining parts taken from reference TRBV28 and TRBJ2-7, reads DVKVTQSSRYLVKRTGEKVFLECVQDMDHENMFWYRQDPGLGLRLIYFSYDVKMKEKGDIPEGYSVSREKKERFSLILESASTNQTSMYLCASSLPGHPFTYEQYFGPGTRLTVT.

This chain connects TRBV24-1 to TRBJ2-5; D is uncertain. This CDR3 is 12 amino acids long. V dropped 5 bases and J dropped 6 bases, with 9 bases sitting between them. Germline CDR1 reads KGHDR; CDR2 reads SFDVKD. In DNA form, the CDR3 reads TGTGCCACCAGTGGTAACGCAAAGACCCAGTACTTC. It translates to CATSGNAKTQYF.

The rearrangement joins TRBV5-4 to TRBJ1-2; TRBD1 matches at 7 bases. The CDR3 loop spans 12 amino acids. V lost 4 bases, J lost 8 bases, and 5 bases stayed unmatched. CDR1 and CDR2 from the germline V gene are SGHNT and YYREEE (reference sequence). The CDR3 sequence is CASSPTGTGYTF. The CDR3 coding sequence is TGTGCCAGCAGCCCGACAGGGACAGGCTACACCTTC.

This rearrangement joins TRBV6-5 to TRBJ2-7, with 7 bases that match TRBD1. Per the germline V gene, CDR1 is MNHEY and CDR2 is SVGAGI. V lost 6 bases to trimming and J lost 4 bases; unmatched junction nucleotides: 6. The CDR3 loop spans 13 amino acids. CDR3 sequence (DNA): TGTGCCAGCAGGGGAGCAGGGGGATACGAGCAGTACTTC. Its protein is CASRGAGGYEQYF.